The 32 T cell receptor beta chains reported below all come from one sample, sequenced in a study of blood T cell repertoires in COVID-19. This table comes from immunoSEQ multiplex PCR, and its TCRdb copy is limited to in-frame clones, with some not included. The sample has 150,000 to 200,000 clones, 75% to 90% seen once. Sequencing was carried out using peripheral blood. These receptors all come from a human donor with active or convalescent COVID-19. The donor label of this sample is uncertain.

The chain combines TRBV19 with TRBJ2-3; 8 bases match TRBD2. Germline CDR1 LNHDA, CDR2 SQIVND (reference sequence). V dropped 9 bases and J dropped 2; count of bases not matched to a gene: 13. CDR3 length: 16 amino acids. The CDR3 protein is CASRRRAGALTDTQYF. The CDR3 nucleotides read TGTGCCAGCCGGAGGAGAGCGGGGGCCCTCACAGATACGCAGTATTTT.

The chain combines TRBV14 with TRBJ2-7; 8 bases line up with TRBD2. V shed 3 bases and J 2 bases; nucleotides not matched to a gene: 3. Germline CDR1 is SGHDN and CDR2 is FVKESK. The CDR3 covers 14 residues. CDR3 protein: CASSHGGGPYEQYF. Written as DNA, the CDR3 is TGTGCCAGCAGCCATGGCGGGGGGCCCTACGAGCAGTACTTC.

This rearrangement joins TRBV5-4 to TRBJ1-2; D is unclear. The CDR3 spans 14 residues. V dropped 4 bases and J dropped 2 bases, with 12 bases sitting between them. Germline-derived CDR1 and CDR2 are SGHNT and YYREEE (reference sequence). CDR3 nucleotide sequence: TGTGCCAGCAGCCAAGGCGGGGAGAACTATGGCTACACCTTC. Translating gives CASSQGGENYGYTF.

V and J are TRBV18 and TRBJ1-3, with D unresolved. The CDR3 contains 17 residues. The V end lost 1 base, the J end lost 0 bases, and 13 bases lay between the germline ends. Germline assignment: CDR1 KGHSH and CDR2 LQKENI. The CDR3: CASSPLRTADSGNTIYF. The CDR3 nucleotides are TGTGCCAGCTCACCACTGAGAACTGCCGACTCTGGAAACACCATATATTTT.

V and J are TRBV7-9 and TRBJ2-6; 7 nucleotides line up with TRBD2. The germline V gene encodes CDR1 SEHNR and CDR2 FQNEAQ (reference sequence). Trimming cost V 7 bases and J 0 bases; bases outside gene matches: 9. The CDR3 runs to 17 residues. The CDR3 nucleotides read TGTGCCAGCACCCTAAGCGGGGCGGTCTCTGGGGCCAACGTCCTGACTTTC. Translating gives CASTLSGAVSGANVLTF.

V usage is TRBV28 and J usage is TRBJ2-7; maybe TRBD1 (6 bases). With 4 bases removed from V and 0 bases from J, the gap between germline ends came to 10 bases. In germline, CDR1 is MDHEN, CDR2 SYDVKM. There are 14 residues in the CDR3. Written as DNA, the CDR3 is TGTGCCAGCAGTTCCGGACAGAGCTCCTACGAGCAGTACTTC. This gives the protein CASSSGQSSYEQYF.

V is TRBV19 and J is TRBJ2-7, with 10 positions matching TRBD1. The CDR3 spans 13 residues. Germline trimming cut 6 bases from V and 3 bases from J; bases unmatched to any gene: 2. Germline V lookup: CDR1 LNHDA, CDR2 SQIVND (reference sequence). DNA of the CDR3: TGTGCCAGTAGGCGGACAGGGGGCTACGAGCAGTACTTC. Translation: CASRRTGGYEQYF. The full variable domain, in which reference TRBV19 and TRBJ2-7 provide the parts outside the CDR3, is DGGITQSPKYLFRKEGQNVTLSCEQNLNHDAMYWYRQDPGQGLRLIYYSQIVNDFQKGDIAEGYSVSREKKESFPLTVTSAQKNPTAFYLCASRRTGGYEQYFGPGTRLTVT.

The chain uses TRBV27 and TRBJ2-1, with D maybe TRBD2 (5 bases). V lost 6 bases, J lost 3 bases, and 18 bases lay in between. The CDR3 is made up of 16 amino acids. Germline V gene data show CDR1 as MNHEY and CDR2 as SMNVEV (reference sequence). CDR3 protein: CASSLRVYSVYNEQFF. The CDR3 region has the DNA TGTGCCAGCAGCCTTAGGGTGTATAGCGTCTACAATGAGCAGTTCTTC.

This clone occurred once. The rearrangement uses TRBV10-3 and TRBJ2-5; tentatively, D is TRBD2 (6 bases). Trimming took 10 bases from V and 5 from J, leaving 14 bases between them. CDR1 is ENHRY and CDR2 is SYGVKD in the germline V gene. This CDR3 comprises 12 residues. Written as DNA, the CDR3 is TGTGCCACGCGGGACTTCGGGGAGACCCAGTACTTC. This encodes CATRDFGETQYF.

The rearrangement joins TRBV4-3 to TRBJ2-3, with D tentatively TRBD2 (5 bases). The CDR3 loop spans 13 amino acids. Germline V lookup: CDR1 LGHNA, CDR2 YSLEER. V lost 4 bases and J lost 4, with 9 bases in between. Written as DNA, the CDR3 is TGCGCCAGCAGCCTGGCGGGTGCAGATACGCAGTATTTT. It specifies CASSLAGADTQYF.

The rearrangement uses TRBV4-1 and TRBJ1-1, with TRBD1 as a possible D gene (5 bases). In germline, CDR1 is MGHRA, CDR2 YSYEKL. The CDR3 runs to 15 residues. Trimming removed 1 base from V and 0 bases from J, with 9 bases in between. The CDR3 sequence is CASSQVQVMNTEAFF. CDR3 DNA sequence: TGCGCCAGCAGCCAAGTACAGGTTATGAACACTGAAGCTTTCTTT.

This sequence joins TRBV18 and TRBJ2-7; D may be TRBD1 (6 bases). Germline V CDR1 and CDR2: KGHSH, LQKENI. Trimming took off 3 bases at V and 6 bases at J, with 12 bases between the two ends. This CDR3 spans 13 amino acids. The CDR3 region is CASSPQDSGEQYF. CDR3 bases: TGTGCCAGCTCACCGCAGGACAGCGGCGAGCAGTACTTC.

The J gene is TRBJ2-7, the V gene TRBV5-4, with 7 bases that match TRBD2. The CDR3 runs to 16 residues. J lost 4 bases, V lost 5 bases, and 15 bases had no gene match. The V gene's germline CDR1 is SGHNT and CDR2 YYREEE (reference sequence). Written as DNA, the CDR3 is TGTGCCAGCAGTCCGGGGACGGGAGGTGCCGGGTACGAGCAGTACTTC. Encoded protein: CASSPGTGGAGYEQYF.

The chain joins TRBV2 to TRBJ2-5; 10 bases map to TRBD2. This CDR3 comprises 17 residues. The germline CDR1 and CDR2 sequences are SNHLY and FYNNEI. V trimming: 7 bases; J trimming: 1 base; junction bases outside the gene matches: 12. CDR3 in DNA: TGTGCCAGCATCCGCTTAGCGGGGGGCCACGCCCAAGAGACCCAGTACTTC. Translated: CASIRLAGGHAQETQYF.

The V gene is TRBV28, the J gene TRBJ2-5; possibly TRBD2 for D (7 bases). V was trimmed by 2 bases and J by 5 bases, leaving 18 bases between them. The CDR3 length is 16 residues. The germline V gene has CDR1 MDHEN and CDR2 SYDVKM. The CDR3 DNA reads as TGTGCCAGCAGTTTAGGGAGTGGGGGGGGCCAGGAGACCCAGTACTTC. The encoded protein is CASSLGSGGGQETQYF.

This chain links TRBV6-5 with TRBJ1-1, with 9 bases that match TRBD1. The CDR3 loop spans 12 amino acids. The germline CDR1 and CDR2 sequences are MNHEY and SVGAGI. The V segment lost 6 bases and the J segment 11 bases; nucleotides outside the gene matches: 7. The CDR3 coding sequence is TGTGCCAGCAGCCACAGGGGGCGATTGGCTTTCTTT. It is translated as CASSHRGRLAFF.

The chain carries TRBV5-1 and TRBJ1-1; TRBD1 agrees at 10 bases. The CDR3 consists of 17 residues. Germline lookup yields CDR1 SGHRS and CDR2 YFSETQ. V trimming: 2 bases; J trimming: 4 bases; junction bases outside the gene matches: 11. CDR3 sequence: CASSLQTPRDRGTEAFF. The DNA of the CDR3 is TGCGCCAGCAGCTTACAAACCCCTCGGGACAGGGGCACTGAAGCTTTCTTT.

In nucleotides, the CDR3 is TGTGCCAGCAGCCAAGACTCGTCTAGCGGGGAGACCCAGTACTTC. Its translation is CASSQDSSSGETQYF. The chain joins TRBV3-1 (or the pseudogene TRBV3-2) to TRBJ2-5; 8 nucleotides line up with TRBD2. The CDR3 spans 15 residues. V lost 0 bases, J lost 5 bases, and 5 bases stayed unmatched. The germline CDR1 and CDR2 sequences are LGHDT and YNNKEL (reference sequence).

The chain couples TRBV7-9 to TRBJ1-1, with D possibly being TRBD1 (6 bases). Trimming took 5 bases from V and 6 from J, leaving 13 bases between them. This CDR3 region has 13 residues. CDR1 is SEHNR and CDR2 is FQNEAQ in the germline V gene (reference sequence). CDR3 residues: CASSVTGNAEAFF. CDR3 in DNA: TGTGCCAGCAGCGTTACAGGGAATGCTGAAGCTTTCTTT. Using reference TRBV7-9 and TRBJ1-1 for the parts outside the CDR3, the full variable domain is DTGVSQNPRHKITKRGQNVTFRCDPISEHNRLYWYRQTLGQGPEFLTYFQNEAQLEKSRLLSDRFSAERPKGSFSTLEIQRTEQGDSAMYLCASSVTGNAEAFFGQGTRLTVV.

Comment on this clone: Other DNA sequences in the same sample also yield this CDR3. The rearrangement joins TRBV4-1 to TRBJ1-3, with a tentative D call TRBD1 (6 bases). The germline CDR1 and CDR2 sequences are MGHRA and YSYEKL. V lost 1 base to trimming and J lost 4 bases, with 8 bases between them. The CDR3 runs 14 residues. The CDR3 spells CASSQGTGGNTIYF. The CDR3 region has the DNA TGCGCCAGCAGCCAAGGAACAGGGGGAAACACCATATATTTT.

The chain is built from TRBV7-9 and TRBJ1-1; tentatively, D is TRBD1 (5 bases). The CDR3 totals 14 residues. CDR1 is SEHNR and CDR2 is FQNEAQ in the germline V gene (reference sequence). The V and J ends lost 5 bases and 3 bases respectively, with 13 bases between them. DNA for the CDR3: TGTGCCAGCAGCCCAGGGTCTTACCACACTGAAGCTTTCTTT. This translates into CASSPGSYHTEAFF.

The V gene is TRBV27, the J gene TRBJ2-6, with D tentatively TRBD1 (6 bases). The germline gives CDR1 MNHEY, CDR2 SMNVEV (reference sequence). CDR3 length: 16 residues. Trimming took 8 bases from V and 0 from J, leaving 14 bases between them. The chain's CDR3 is CASLGAQNSGANVLTF. CDR3 DNA sequence: TGTGCCAGCTTGGGGGCCCAAAACTCTGGGGCCAACGTCCTGACTTTC.

The chain employs TRBV6-5 and TRBJ2-3; tentative D call: TRBD2 (6 bases). The germline V and J ends were trimmed by 2 bases and 6 bases, with 15 bases remaining between them. Germline lookup yields CDR1 MNHEY and CDR2 SVGAGI. CDR3 size: 15 residues. CDR3 residues: CASSYLTGSGDTQYF. CDR3 sequence (DNA): TGTGCCAGCAGTTACCTCACGGGTAGCGGTGATACGCAGTATTTT.

The chain couples TRBV5-4 to TRBJ2-7; perhaps TRBD1 as D (8 bases). Germline V lookup: CDR1 SGHNT, CDR2 YYREEE (reference sequence). This CDR3 is 15 amino acids long. V lost 1 base and J lost 5, with 16 bases in between. The CDR3 region is CASSLSYRGGNEQYF. CDR3 nucleotide sequence: TGTGCCAGCAGCTTGTCTTACAGGGGGGGCAACGAGCAGTACTTC.

V gene TRBV7-2 combines with J gene TRBJ1-1; tentative D call: TRBD1 (6 bases). The length of the CDR3 is 15 residues. Germline V gene lookup returns CDR1 SGHTA and CDR2 FQGNSA. V lost 1 base and J lost 4, with 13 bases in between. The CDR3 loop reads CASSLDLGASTEAFF. The CDR3 region has the DNA TGTGCCAGCAGCTTAGATTTGGGGGCGAGCACTGAAGCTTTCTTT.

This chain uses TRBV28 with TRBJ1-1; TRBD1 agrees at 11 bases. The CDR3 runs 16 residues. V shed 8 bases and J 7 bases; nucleotides not matched to a gene: 15. CDR1 is MDHEN and CDR2 is SYDVKM in the germline V gene. CDR3 sequence (DNA): TGTGCCAGCGGCCCCTCCCGAGGACAGGGGGCAGGTGAAGCTTTCTTT. It translates to CASGPSRGQGAGEAFF. The variable domain in full, with the rest retrieved from reference TRBV28 and TRBJ1-1, is DVKVTQSSRYLVKRTGEKVFLECVQDMDHENMFWYRQDPGLGLRLIYFSYDVKMKEKGDIPEGYSVSREKKERFSLILESASTNQTSMYLCASGPSRGQGAGEAFFGQGTRLTVV.

The V and J genes are TRBV28 and TRBJ1-4, with D unresolved. This CDR3 is built from 14 residues. The V gene lost 5 bases and the J gene lost 10 bases, with 17 bases spanning the gap. CDR1 is MDHEN, CDR2 SYDVKM, per germline. CDR3 sequence (DNA): TGTGCCAGCAGTCTGCGGACCCCCGCGGGAAAACTGTTTTTT. Protein product: CASSLRTPAGKLFF.

The CDR3 loop is CASSPGQARRGGYTF. DNA for the CDR3: TGTGCCAGCAGTCCAGGACAGGCTCGGAGGGGCGGCTACACCTTC. V and J are TRBV5-6 and TRBJ1-2, with 7 nucleotides matching TRBD1. Trimming removed 5 bases from V and 8 bases from J; junction bases left unmatched: 15. The CDR3 spans 15 residues. The germline V gene has CDR1 SGHDT and CDR2 YYEEEE.

Worth noting for this clone: Within the sample, other DNA sequences also encode this same CDR3. The V call is TRBV9, the J call TRBJ2-1; the match to TRBD2 covers 8 bases. CDR1 and CDR2 (germline): SGDLS, YYNGEE. V was clipped by 3 bases and J by 0 bases; unmatched bases: 2. The CDR3 is 15 amino acids. The CDR3 DNA reads as TGTGCCAGCAGCGGAGCGGGAGCCTCCTACAATGAGCAGTTCTTC. Amino acid sequence: CASSGAGASYNEQFF.

This chain joins TRBV28 and TRBJ1-5, with 7 nucleotides matching TRBD1. Per the germline V gene, CDR1 is MDHEN and CDR2 is SYDVKM. Trimming cost V 6 bases and J 7 bases; bases outside gene matches: 9. The CDR3 loop spans 14 amino acids. The CDR3 protein is CASSLNRGGQPQHF. The CDR3 DNA follows: TGTGCCAGCAGCCTCAACAGGGGTGGGCAGCCCCAGCATTTT.

The J gene is TRBJ2-3, the V gene TRBV4-3, with D possibly matching TRBD1 (5 bases). This CDR3 has 15 residues. Germline CDR1 is LGHNA and CDR2 is YSLEER. Between the trimmed V and J ends, which lost 0 bases and 3 bases, there was a span of 10 bases. The CDR3 spells CASSQDPRATDTQYF. CDR3 coding DNA: TGCGCCAGCAGCCAAGATCCCAGGGCTACAGATACGCAGTATTTT.

The gene calls are TRBV4-1 and TRBJ2-7, with TRBD2 matching 11 bases. The germline gives CDR1 MGHRA, CDR2 YSYEKL. After removal of 0 bases from V and 7 bases from J, the junction contained 8 bases not matched to a gene. The CDR3 has 16 amino acids. The CDR3 coding sequence is TGCGCCAGCAGCCAAGAAACTAGCGGGAGTTTTTTGGAGCAGTACTTC. This encodes CASSQETSGSFLEQYF.